This TCR beta chain appears in the sequencing data of a study of blood T cell repertoires in COVID-19. Study-wide context: Acute and convalescent COVID-19 samples came from the United States, Italy and Spain. PBMCs, B-cell-depleted T cells, or T cells provided the cDNA or gDNA that made up the material.

Original analysis: Reference gene primer amplification in the assay estimated nucleated cell counts. Measured with immunoSEQ multiplex PCR; TCRdb has only the in-frame clones, and not every one. That table supplies the V and J calls and clone size; D and trimming were determined from the DNA. The data hold around 250,000 clones, with nearly 90% observed a single time. With V trimmed by 4 bases and J by 4 bases, 9 bases remained unmatched. The CDR3 covers 15 residues. The germline gives CDR1 SNHLY, CDR2 FYNNEI. The TCR originated in a middle-aged woman who had recovered from COVID-19. The chain carries TRBV2 and TRBJ2-5; 7 bases match TRBD2. Specimen: peripheral blood. CDR3 residues: CASSVKAGIGETQYF. The CDR3 DNA follows: TGTGCCAGCAGTGTAAAAGCGGGAATAGGAGAGACCCAGTACTTC. The variable domain in full, with the rest retrieved from reference TRBV2 and TRBJ2-5, is EPEVTQTPSHQVTQMGQEVILRCVPISNHLYFYWYRQILGQKVEFLVSFYNNEISEKSEIFDDQFSVERPDGSNFTLKIRSTKLEDSAMYFCASSVKAGIGETQYFGPGTRLLVL.